These 8 T cell receptor beta chains were sequenced from one sample in a study of T cell responses to AZD1222 COVID-19 vaccine. Profiling relied on immunoSEQ multiplex PCR, and the TCRdb table lists in-frame clones only, not all of them. Of about 140,000 clones listed, around 88% are singletons. The sample was peripheral blood, taken on day 0 of AZD1222 vaccination. The source is an adult in good health.

V usage is TRBV5-1 and J usage is TRBJ2-1; D possibly uses TRBD1 or TRBD2 (6 bases each). The CDR3 length is 15 residues. The V end was cut by 2 bases, the J end by 9 bases, with 18 bases between. From germline, CDR1 is SGHRS and CDR2 YFSETQ. CDR3 amino acids: CASSFRPEGGSEQFF. In DNA, the CDR3 is TGCGCCAGCAGCTTTAGGCCCGAGGGGGGATCTGAGCAGTTCTTC.

The chain uses TRBV12-3 or TRBV12-4 and TRBJ1-1; D is ambiguous. V lost 3 bases and J 7 bases, leaving 6 bases between the germline ends. This CDR3 has 11 amino acids. The CDR3 loop is CASSFWGEAFF. The DNA of the CDR3 is TGTGCCAGCAGTTTTTGGGGTGAAGCTTTCTTT.

The rearrangement links TRBV5-1 to TRBJ2-3, with a weak D call TRBD1 (5 bases). Trimming shortened V by 6 bases and J by 1 base, and 15 bases separated the two germline ends. The CDR3 extends over 15 amino acids. Germline V gene lookup returns CDR1 SGHRS and CDR2 YFSETQ. This chain's CDR3 is CASMIQGRGTDTQYF. Written as DNA, the CDR3 is TGCGCCAGCATGATCCAGGGCAGAGGCACAGATACGCAGTATTTT.

V usage is TRBV25-1 and J usage is TRBJ1-2; no clear D. Germline V CDR1 and CDR2: MGHDK, SYGVNS. The V end lost 3 bases, the J end lost 8 bases, and 13 bases lay between the germline ends. This CDR3 has 13 amino acids. The CDR3 reads CASSELGSGGYTF. The DNA of the CDR3 is TGTGCCAGCAGTGAGCTTGGGTCGGGGGGCTACACCTTC.

This sequence joins TRBV7-9 and TRBJ2-1; 7 bases are a match to TRBD2. Germline V gene sequence: CDR1 SEHNR, CDR2 FQNEAQ (reference sequence). The V and J ends lost 1 base and 3 bases, in that order; junction bases with no gene match: 9. CDR3 length equals 17 residues. The CDR3 here is CASSLGWAGTIYNEQFF. The CDR3 DNA reads as TGTGCCAGCAGCTTAGGGTGGGCCGGGACTATCTACAATGAGCAGTTCTTC.

This clone was picked up one time. The chain has TRBV28 and TRBJ1-1; a weak D match, TRBD1 (6 bases). Germline CDR1 and CDR2: MDHEN and SYDVKM. The CDR3 covers 13 residues. V was trimmed by 6 bases and J by 1 base, leaving 9 bases between them. The DNA of the CDR3 is TGTGCCAGCAGCCGGGACACGAACACTGAAGCTTTCTTT. Its translation is CASSRDTNTEAFF.

The chain combines TRBV4-3 with TRBJ2-7; 8 bases are a match to TRBD2. CDR1 is LGHNA and CDR2 is YSLEER in the germline V gene. The length of the CDR3 is 15 residues. V lost 0 bases, J lost 3 bases, and 4 bases stayed unmatched. DNA of the CDR3: TGCGCCAGCAGCCAAGAACGGGAGGGGATCTACGAGCAGTACTTC. This encodes CASSQEREGIYEQYF.

The genes are TRBV28 and TRBJ2-7; possibly TRBD1 for D (6 bases). CDR1 is MDHEN and CDR2 is SYDVKM in the germline V gene. Trimming took off 2 bases at V and 3 bases at J, with 17 bases between the two ends. The CDR3 is made up of 16 amino acids. CDR3 in amino acids: CASSLGWTVRSYEQYF. In DNA form, the CDR3 reads TGTGCCAGCAGTTTAGGGTGGACAGTTAGAAGCTACGAGCAGTACTTC.